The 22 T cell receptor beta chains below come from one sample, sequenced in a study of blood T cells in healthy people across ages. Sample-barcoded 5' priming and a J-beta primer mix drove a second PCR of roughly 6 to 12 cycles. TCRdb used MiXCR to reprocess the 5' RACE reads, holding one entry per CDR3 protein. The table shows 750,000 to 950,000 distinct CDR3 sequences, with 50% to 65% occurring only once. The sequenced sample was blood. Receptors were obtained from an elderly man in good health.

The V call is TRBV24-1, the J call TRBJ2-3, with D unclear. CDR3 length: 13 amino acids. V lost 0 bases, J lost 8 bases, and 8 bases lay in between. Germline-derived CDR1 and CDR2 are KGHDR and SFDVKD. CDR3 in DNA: TGTGCCACCAGTGATTTGGTCGTAGGTACGCAGTATTTT. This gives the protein CATSDLVVGTQYF.

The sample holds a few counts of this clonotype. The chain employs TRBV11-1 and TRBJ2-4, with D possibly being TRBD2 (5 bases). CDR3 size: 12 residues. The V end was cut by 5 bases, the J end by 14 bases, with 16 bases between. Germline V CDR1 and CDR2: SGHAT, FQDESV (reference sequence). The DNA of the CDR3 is TGTGCCAGCAGCCCAGGACTCCCGAGTAAGTACTTC. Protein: CASSPGLPSKYF.

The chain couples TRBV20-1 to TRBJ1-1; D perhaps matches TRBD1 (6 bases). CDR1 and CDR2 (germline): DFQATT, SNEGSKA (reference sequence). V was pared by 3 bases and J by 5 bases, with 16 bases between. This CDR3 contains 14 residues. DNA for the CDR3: TGCAGTGCTAGGGGCGGGGGGCGGGGAACTGAAGCTTTCTTT. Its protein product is CSARGGGRGTEAFF.

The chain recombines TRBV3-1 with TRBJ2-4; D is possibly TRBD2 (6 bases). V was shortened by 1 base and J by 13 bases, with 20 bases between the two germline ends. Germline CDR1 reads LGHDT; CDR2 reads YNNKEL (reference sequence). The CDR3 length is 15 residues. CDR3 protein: CASSQGASERAPQYF. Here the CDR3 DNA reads TGTGCCAGCAGCCAAGGGGCTAGCGAGAGAGCCCCGCAGTACTTC.

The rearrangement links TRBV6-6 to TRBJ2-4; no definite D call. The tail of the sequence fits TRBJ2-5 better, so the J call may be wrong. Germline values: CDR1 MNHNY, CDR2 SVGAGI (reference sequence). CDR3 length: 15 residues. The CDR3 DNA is TGTGCCAGCAGTTACGGTGGCGGTCTACAAGAGACCCAGTACTTC. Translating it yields CASSYGGGLQETQYF.

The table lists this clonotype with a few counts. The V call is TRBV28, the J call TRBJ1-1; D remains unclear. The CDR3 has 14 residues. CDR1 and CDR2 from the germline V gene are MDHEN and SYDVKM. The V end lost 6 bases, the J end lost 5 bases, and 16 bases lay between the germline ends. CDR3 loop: CASSLTGRGTEAFF. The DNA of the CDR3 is TGTGCCAGCAGCCTCACCGGTCGAGGAACTGAAGCTTTCTTT.

The CDR3 bases are TGTGCCAGCAGCGTCGCCCCCCTAGGGGAAAAACTGTTTTTT. Translation: CASSVAPLGEKLFF. The chain joins TRBV9 to TRBJ1-4, with unresolved D. The V end lost 2 bases, the J end lost 8 bases, and 13 bases lay between the germline ends. The germline V gene has CDR1 SGDLS and CDR2 YYNGEE. The CDR3 spans 14 residues.

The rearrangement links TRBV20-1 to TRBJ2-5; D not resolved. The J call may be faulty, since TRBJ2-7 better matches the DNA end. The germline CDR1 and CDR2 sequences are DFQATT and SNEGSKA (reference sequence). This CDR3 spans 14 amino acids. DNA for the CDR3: TGCAGTGCTAGCCCTAGTGAGACACCCTACGAGCAGTACTTC. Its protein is CSASPSETPYEQYF.

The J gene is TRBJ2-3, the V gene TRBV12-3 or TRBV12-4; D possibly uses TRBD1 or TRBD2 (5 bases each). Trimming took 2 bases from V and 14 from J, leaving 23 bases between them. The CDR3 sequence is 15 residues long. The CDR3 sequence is CASSLTGLGHRDAYF. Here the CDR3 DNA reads TGTGCCAGCAGTTTAACGGGGCTCGGGCACAGAGACGCGTATTTT.

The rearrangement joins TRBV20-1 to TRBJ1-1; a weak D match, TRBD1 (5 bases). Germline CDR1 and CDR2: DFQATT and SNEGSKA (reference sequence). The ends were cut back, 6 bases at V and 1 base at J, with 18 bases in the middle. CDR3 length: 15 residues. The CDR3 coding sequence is TGCAGTGCCCCAACCTACAGGACCGCGAACACTGAAGCTTTCTTT. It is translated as CSAPTYRTANTEAFF.

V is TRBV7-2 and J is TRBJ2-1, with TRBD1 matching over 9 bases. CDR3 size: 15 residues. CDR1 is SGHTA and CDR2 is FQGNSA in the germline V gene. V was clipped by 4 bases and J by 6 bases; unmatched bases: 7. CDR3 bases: TGTGCCAGCAGCTCAGCCGGGACAGGGAGCAATGAGCAGTTCTTC. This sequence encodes CASSSAGTGSNEQFF.

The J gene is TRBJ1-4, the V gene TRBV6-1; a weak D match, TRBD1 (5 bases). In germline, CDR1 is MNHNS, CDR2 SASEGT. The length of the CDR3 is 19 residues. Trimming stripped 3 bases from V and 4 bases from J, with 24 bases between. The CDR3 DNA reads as TGTGCCAGCAGTGACAGATATATCGGGGGAAGGGCCAGTAATGAAAAACTGTTTTTT. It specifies CASSDRYIGGRASNEKLFF.

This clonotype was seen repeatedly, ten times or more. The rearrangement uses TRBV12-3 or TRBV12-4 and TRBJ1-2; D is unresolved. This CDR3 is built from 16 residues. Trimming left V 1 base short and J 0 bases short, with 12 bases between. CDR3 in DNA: TGTGCCAGCAGTTTAGGCACCTTCCGGACTAACTATGGCTACACCTTC. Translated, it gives CASSLGTFRTNYGYTF.

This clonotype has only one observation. CDR3: CASSSLRSGRREKLFF. CDR3 sequence (DNA): TGTGCCAGCAGCTCCCTGCGTAGCGGGAGGCGGGAAAAACTGTTTTTT. The J gene is TRBJ1-4, the V gene TRBV11-2, with D unresolved. The CDR3 contains 16 residues. V lost 4 bases, J lost 8 bases, and 20 bases lay in between. CDR1 is SGHAT and CDR2 is FQNNGV in the germline V gene.

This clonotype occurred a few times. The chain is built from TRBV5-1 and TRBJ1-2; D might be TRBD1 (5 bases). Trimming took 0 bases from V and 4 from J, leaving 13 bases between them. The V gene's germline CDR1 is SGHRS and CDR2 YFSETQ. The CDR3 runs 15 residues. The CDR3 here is CASSLVGAGGYGYTF. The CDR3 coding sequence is TGCGCCAGCAGCTTGGTAGGGGCCGGCGGCTATGGCTACACCTTC.

CDR3 nucleotide sequence: TGTGCCAGCAGCCACAACGGTCGGTATGGCTACACCTTC. The encoded protein is CASSHNGRYGYTF. This chain links TRBV6-6 with TRBJ1-2; D is uncertain. V was trimmed by 6 bases and J by 5 bases, leaving 13 bases between them. Germline CDR1 MNHNY, CDR2 SVGAGI (reference sequence). The CDR3 has 13 residues.

CDR3 bases: TGCAGTGCTAGAGATGGGAACAGGGCGAACACTGAAGCTTTCTTT. It specifies CSARDGNRANTEAFF. The chain has TRBV20-1 and TRBJ1-1; TRBD1 might be the D (6 bases). The V gene's germline CDR1 is DFQATT and CDR2 SNEGSKA (reference sequence). Between the trimmed V and J ends, which lost 0 bases and 1 base, there was a span of 12 bases. This CDR3 has 15 amino acids.

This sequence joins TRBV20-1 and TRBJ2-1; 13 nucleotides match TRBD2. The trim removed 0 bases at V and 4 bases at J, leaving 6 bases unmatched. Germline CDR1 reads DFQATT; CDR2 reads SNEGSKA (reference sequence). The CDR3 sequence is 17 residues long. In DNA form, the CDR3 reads TGCAGTGCTAGAGAGTTGGGACTAGCGGGACCATACAATGAGCAGTTCTTC. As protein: CSARELGLAGPYNEQFF.

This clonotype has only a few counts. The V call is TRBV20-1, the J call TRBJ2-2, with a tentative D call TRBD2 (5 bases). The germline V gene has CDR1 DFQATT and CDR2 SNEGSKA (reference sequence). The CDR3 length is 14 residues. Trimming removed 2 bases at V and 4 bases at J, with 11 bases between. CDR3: CSARPGLSTGELFF. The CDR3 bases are TGCAGTGCTAGACCCGGACTGAGCACCGGGGAGCTGTTTTTT.

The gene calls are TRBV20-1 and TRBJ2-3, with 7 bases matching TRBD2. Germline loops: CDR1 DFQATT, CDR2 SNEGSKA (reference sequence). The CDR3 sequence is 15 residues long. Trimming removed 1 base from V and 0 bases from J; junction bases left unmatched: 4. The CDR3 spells CSARGGSGSTDTQYF. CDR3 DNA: TGCAGTGCTAGAGGGGGTAGCGGGAGCACAGATACGCAGTATTTT.

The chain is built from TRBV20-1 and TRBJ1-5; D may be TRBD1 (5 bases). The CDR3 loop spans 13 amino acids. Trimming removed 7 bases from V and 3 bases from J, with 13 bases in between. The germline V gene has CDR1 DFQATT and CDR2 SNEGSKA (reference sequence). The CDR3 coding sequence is TGCAGTGTTTGGAAGGGGACCAATCAGCCCCAGCATTTT. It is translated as CSVWKGTNQPQHF.

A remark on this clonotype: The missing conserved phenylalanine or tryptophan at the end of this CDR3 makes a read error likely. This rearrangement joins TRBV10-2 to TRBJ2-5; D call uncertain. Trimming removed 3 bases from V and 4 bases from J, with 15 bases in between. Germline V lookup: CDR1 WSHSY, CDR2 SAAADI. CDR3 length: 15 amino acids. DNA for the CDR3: TGCGCCAGCAGTGAACGTCGACGGTCAGCAGAGACCCAGTACTTA. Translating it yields CASSERRRSAETQYL.